What follows are 26 T cell receptor beta chains derived from one specimen sequenced in a study of blood T cells in healthy people across ages. Primed by a sample-barcoded 5' primer and a J-beta primer mix, a second PCR proceeded for roughly 7 to 12 cycles. TCRdb itself ran the 5' RACE reads through MiXCR, one entry per CDR3 protein. This table holds over 1,500,000 distinct CDR3 sequences, just under 50% found once. Sequencing was done on a sample of blood. The receptors were sampled from a woman between 40 and 50 years old in good health.

This rearrangement joins TRBV11-2 to TRBJ1-1; TRBD1 agrees at 7 bases. The V gene end was trimmed by 1 base and the J gene end by 5 bases; junction bases not matched to a gene: 10. Germline V gene lookup returns CDR1 SGHAT and CDR2 FQNNGV. CDR3 length: 16 amino acids. CDR3 in amino acids: CASSLGTTGKGTEAFF. The CDR3 nucleotides are TGTGCCAGCAGCTTAGGGACGACAGGGAAAGGTACTGAAGCTTTCTTT.

This clonotype occurred a few times. The genes are TRBV7-8 and TRBJ2-5; unclear D gene. Trimming took off 6 bases at V and 5 bases at J, with 13 bases between the two ends. Per the germline V gene, CDR1 is SGHVS and CDR2 is FQNEAQ. There are 13 residues in the CDR3. The CDR3 region has the DNA TGTGCCAGCAGTAATAGTCCTTTGGAGACCCAGTACTTC. Translated: CASSNSPLETQYF.

In its sample, this clonotype was seen once. The chain couples TRBV28 to TRBJ1-2; D ambiguous. Trimming took off 5 bases at V and 0 bases at J, with 13 bases between the two ends. Germline CDR1 is MDHEN and CDR2 is SYDVKM. The CDR3 is 15 residues long. The CDR3 DNA reads TGTGCCAGCAGTCCTCGGATCCGAGCTAACTATGGCTACACCTTC. As protein: CASSPRIRANYGYTF.

With respect to this clonotype: An end of the junction does not agree with germline; a read error may underlie this. The chain uses TRBV20-1 and TRBJ2-7; the match to TRBD2 covers 7 bases. This CDR3 is 14 amino acids long. Germline CDR1 and CDR2: DFQATT and SNEGSKA (reference sequence). The CDR3 bases are TGCAGTGCCTACAGGAGGGAGGGATCCTACGAGCGGTACTTC. Translated: CSAYRREGSYERYF.

This clonotype was detected a few times. This chain joins TRBV2 and TRBJ2-7, with 10 bases fitting TRBD1. The ends lost 7 bases at V and 5 bases at J; junction bases unmatched: 11. The germline CDR1 and CDR2 sequences are SNHLY and FYNNEI. The CDR3 totals 15 residues. The CDR3, as DNA: TGTGCCAGCACGAGGATCGGGACAGGGGCCCACGAGCAGTACTTC. Translated, it gives CASTRIGTGAHEQYF. The full variable domain, with the rest looked up from reference TRBV2 and TRBJ2-7, is EPEVTQTPSHQVTQMGQEVILRCVPISNHLYFYWYRQILGQKVEFLVSFYNNEISEKSEIFDDQFSVERPDGSNFTLKIRSTKLEDSAMYFCASTRIGTGAHEQYFGPGTRLTVT.

V and J are TRBV7-2 and TRBJ2-3; 7 nucleotides align to TRBD2. CDR1 and CDR2 from the germline V gene are SGHTA and FQGNSA. This CDR3 has 15 amino acids. V was pared by 4 bases and J by 1 base, with 5 bases of the junction left unmatched. The CDR3 protein is CASSSRGLGTDTQYF. CDR3 nucleotides: TGTGCCAGCAGCTCCCGTGGACTAGGCACAGATACGCAGTATTTT.

This CDR3 reads CSVVNLSEAFF. CDR3 DNA: TGCAGCGTTGTTAACCTGAGTGAAGCTTTCTTT. The V call is TRBV29-1, the J call TRBJ1-1, with unresolved D. The germline V and J ends were trimmed by 4 bases and 7 bases, with 10 bases remaining between them. Germline CDR1 and CDR2: SQVTM and ANQGSEA. This CDR3 spans 11 amino acids.

The V and J genes are TRBV7-2 and TRBJ2-1, with 11 bases identical to TRBD1. The CDR3 length is 17 residues. In germline, CDR1 is SGHTA, CDR2 FQGNSA. The V and J ends lost 2 bases and 5 bases, in that order; junction bases with no gene match: 8. In DNA form, the CDR3 reads TGTGCCAGCAGCTTACTACCCGGGACAGGGGGGAACAATGAGCAGTTCTTC. Its translation is CASSLLPGTGGNNEQFF.

The V and J genes are TRBV12-3 or TRBV12-4 and TRBJ1-2; weak D call: TRBD1 (6 bases). The CDR3 sequence is 15 residues long. V lost 8 bases, J lost 4 bases, and 20 bases lay in between. CDR3 nucleotides: TGTGCCAGCCGTCAAACCATGCGGGGGCTCTATGGCTACACCTTC. Residues: CASRQTMRGLYGYTF.

As regards this clonotype: An end of the junction differs from the germline gene, which may be a read error. V is TRBV6-2 or TRBV6-3 and J is TRBJ1-2; D possibly corresponds to TRBD1 (5 bases). The CDR3 is made up of 12 amino acids. Germline-derived CDR1 and CDR2 are MNHEY and SVGEGT. The CDR3 loop is CASSYAGLGYTF. The CDR3, as DNA: TGCGCCAGCAGTTATGCAGGGCTCGGCTACACCTTC.

This clonotype was observed a few times. The chain is built from TRBV20-1 and TRBJ2-3; 7 bases are a match to TRBD2. The CDR3 is made up of 12 amino acids. The germline V gene encodes CDR1 DFQATT and CDR2 SNEGSKA (reference sequence). Losses at the gene ends were 5 bases for V and 4 bases for J; bases not matched to a gene: 3. The DNA of the CDR3 is TGCAGTGCTTGGGGGGGAGCAGATACGCAGTATTTT. This translates into CSAWGGADTQYF.

This clonotype was seen more than once but under ten times. The chain joins TRBV7-2 to TRBJ1-1; D gene ambiguous. The CDR3 is made up of 15 amino acids. Trimming took 4 bases from V and 1 from J, leaving 13 bases between them. Looked up from germline, CDR1 is SGHTA and CDR2 is FQGNSA. The CDR3, as DNA: TGTGCCAGCAGCTCTTATGTGGCTCCGAACACTGAAGCTTTCTTT. Translating it yields CASSSYVAPNTEAFF.

The chain is built from TRBV5-4 and TRBJ2-6, with a weak D call TRBD2 (6 bases). The CDR3 extends over 19 amino acids. V was clipped by 0 bases and J by 0 bases, with 16 bases between them. The V gene's germline CDR1 is SGHNT and CDR2 YYREEE (reference sequence). CDR3 sequence reads: CASSLAGSRAYSGANVLTF. As DNA, the CDR3 is TGTGCCAGCAGCTTGGCCGGGAGCAGGGCGTACTCTGGGGCCAACGTCCTGACTTTC.

This chain connects TRBV2 to TRBJ1-1; D unresolved. V gave up 4 bases and J gave up 6 bases, with 6 bases separating them. This CDR3 spans 11 amino acids. From germline, CDR1 is SNHLY and CDR2 FYNNEI. CDR3 sequence: CASSGRPEAFF. CDR3 bases: TGTGCCAGCAGTGGACGGCCTGAAGCTTTCTTT.

The CDR3 region has the DNA TGTGCCAGCAGTTACTCAGGGCCCCAAGAGACCCAGTTCTTC. Residues: CASSYSGPQETQFF. The V call is TRBV6-5, the J call TRBJ2-5; D call uncertain. The end of the DNA aligns better with TRBJ2-1, so the J call may be wrong. The CDR3 is 14 residues long. The germline V gene has CDR1 MNHEY and CDR2 SVGAGI.

The chain carries TRBV5-1 and TRBJ1-1, with D perhaps TRBD1 (5 bases). V lost 4 bases and J lost 1, with 11 bases in between. CDR1 SGHRS and CDR2 YFSETQ come from the germline V gene. The CDR3 consists of 14 residues. The CDR3 protein is CASSRGETNTEAFF. DNA of the CDR3: TGCGCCAGCAGCCGGGGGGAAACGAACACTGAAGCTTTCTTT.

This chain uses TRBV28 with TRBJ2-1; D is undetermined. CDR1 and CDR2 from the germline V gene are MDHEN and SYDVKM. The CDR3 is 15 residues long. Trimming stripped 5 bases from V and 0 bases from J, with 11 bases between. The CDR3 DNA follows: TGTGCCAGCAGTCCTGAACCGAGCTCCTACAATGAGCAGTTCTTC. It specifies CASSPEPSSYNEQFF.

The V and J genes are TRBV4-1 and TRBJ1-2; TRBD1 agrees at 10 bases. Germline lookup yields CDR1 MGHRA and CDR2 YSYEKL. The CDR3 sequence is 16 residues long. Germline trimming cut 2 bases from V and 3 bases from J; bases unmatched to any gene: 6. Written as DNA, the CDR3 is TGCGCCAGCAGCCAATCCGGGACAGGGGAGGACTATGGCTACACCTTC. It codes for CASSQSGTGEDYGYTF.

This clonotype appeared a single time. The chain carries TRBV5-1 and TRBJ2-1; no definite D call. Judging by the DNA end, TRBJ2-7 fits better; the J call may be wrong. Germline CDR1 and CDR2: SGHRS and YFSETQ. This CDR3 comprises 18 residues. DNA of the CDR3: TGCGCCAGCAGCTTGAGTTCCGCCACCGGAAGCTCCTACAATGAGCAGTACTTC. It codes for CASSLSSATGSSYNEQYF.

The CDR3 DNA reads TGTGCCAGCAGCAAAGCCCAGACAGGGAGCACTGAAGCTTTCTTT. It translates to CASSKAQTGSTEAFF. This sequence joins TRBV21-1 and TRBJ1-1; the D call in the table, TRBD1, was not verified against the DNA. TRBV21-1 has pseudogene status. This CDR3 has 15 amino acids.

This clonotype was detected a few times. This chain links TRBV2 with TRBJ2-7; possibly TRBD2 for D (5 bases). The end of the DNA is better explained by TRBJ2-5, so the J call may be wrong. The CDR3 extends over 14 amino acids. CDR1 SNHLY and CDR2 FYNNEI come from the germline V gene. Here the CDR3 reads CASRQRTDQETQYF. The CDR3 DNA reads as TGTGCCAGCCGCCAAAGGACTGACCAAGAGACCCAGTACTTC.

This clonotype has just a few counts. The V call is TRBV29-1, the J call TRBJ2-3, with 9 bases fitting TRBD2. Trimming took 8 bases from V and 6 from J; bases not matched to a gene: 15. The CDR3 is 15 amino acids. Per germline, CDR1 SQVTM and CDR2 ANQGSEA. Here the CDR3 DNA reads TGCAGCATAAAGGAGGCGGGGGGGCCATCGGATACGCAGTATTTT. Encoded protein: CSIKEAGGPSDTQYF.

This clonotype was counted only a few times. The V call is TRBV27, the J call TRBJ2-7; D uncertain. Trimming left V 2 bases short and J 2 bases short, with 7 bases between. The CDR3 has 13 amino acids. Germline CDR1 MNHEY, CDR2 SMNVEV (reference sequence). The CDR3 DNA sequence: TGTGCCAGCAGTTTACGACGCCCCTACGAGCAGTACTTC. Amino acid sequence: CASSLRRPYEQYF.

This clonotype was seen a handful of times. The chain carries TRBV3-1 and TRBJ2-5; the D gene is possibly TRBD2 (5 bases). The CDR3 extends over 17 amino acids. V was shortened by 0 bases and J by 1 base, with 15 bases between the two germline ends. CDR1 and CDR2 (germline): LGHDT, YNNKEL (reference sequence). CDR3 DNA sequence: TGTGCCAGCAGCCAAGATCTTTTCCCCGGGGTCCAAGAGACCCAGTACTTC. Its protein is CASSQDLFPGVQETQYF.

V and J are TRBV6-5 and TRBJ1-1; a possible D gene is TRBD1 (6 bases). Trimming took off 4 bases at V and 4 bases at J, with 19 bases between the two ends. The V gene's germline CDR1 is MNHEY and CDR2 SVGAGI. The CDR3 covers 16 residues. Written as DNA, the CDR3 is TGTGCCAGCAGTTCGTACACAGGGATGGCGCCCACTGAAGCTTTCTTT. Its protein product is CASSSYTGMAPTEAFF.

The rearrangement joins TRBV4-3 to TRBJ1-2; tentatively, D is TRBD1 (5 bases). Trimming took 0 bases from V and 0 from J, leaving 17 bases between them. Germline CDR1 LGHNA, CDR2 YSLEER. This CDR3 is built from 18 residues. The CDR3 nucleotides are TGCGCCAGCAGCCAAGAGCGGTCGTACTTGGGGGCTAACTATGGCTACACCTTC. Amino acids: CASSQERSYLGANYGYTF.